Shown below are 9 T cell receptor beta chains from a single sample sequenced in a study of T cells after posttransplantation cyclophosphamide. Assay: immunoSEQ multiplex PCR; the TCRdb copy retains only in-frame clones and omits some. The sample presents 40,000 to 55,000 clones, none singletons. The sequenced material came from PBMCs. The receptor set was obtained from a middle-aged man in good health, CMV-negative, and a related stem cell transplant donor.

This clone was seen ten or more times. The gene calls are TRBV2 and TRBJ1-5; D is unclear. V lost 8 bases and J lost 3, with 8 bases in between. In germline, CDR1 is SNHLY, CDR2 FYNNEI. The CDR3 totals 12 residues. The CDR3 DNA reads as TGTGCCAGCGGAGGGATCAATCAGCCCCAGCATTTT. Amino acid sequence: CASGGINQPQHF.

There are many counts of this clone. The chain uses TRBV11-3 and TRBJ2-2, with TRBD2 as a possible D gene (5 bases). Germline assignment: CDR1 SGHNT and CDR2 YENEEA. V lost 5 bases and J lost 0, with 16 bases in between. There are 17 residues in the CDR3. CDR3 bases: TGTGCCAGCAGCCCCGGAGGCTACTACACGAACACCGGGGAGCTGTTTTTT. It codes for CASSPGGYYTNTGELFF. Looking up the rest from reference TRBV11-3 and TRBJ2-2 gives the full variable domain: EAGVVQSPRYKIIEKKQPVAFWCNPISGHNTLYWYLQNLGQGPELLIRYENEEAVDDSQLPKDRFSAERLKGVDSTLKIQPAELGDSAVYLCASSPGGYYTNTGELFFGEGSRLTVL.

This clone was recorded at least ten times. This chain links TRBV14 with TRBJ1-1, with D perhaps matching TRBD1 (6 bases). Germline V gene data show CDR1 as SGHDN and CDR2 as FVKESK. The CDR3 runs 12 residues. The V gene lost 6 bases and the J gene lost 3 bases, with 8 bases spanning the gap. The DNA for the CDR3 is TGTGCCAGCAGTCAGGGGTACACTGAAGCTTTCTTT. Amino acid sequence: CASSQGYTEAFF.

Turning to this clone: A much larger clone sits a single nucleotide away, making a read error possible. The CDR3 nucleotides are TGTGCCAGCAGGGGGGCAGGGGACACCGGGGAGCTGTTTTTT. It translates to CASRGAGDTGELFF. The rearrangement joins TRBV6-5 to TRBJ2-2, with a possible D match to TRBD1 (6 bases). The CDR3 has 14 residues. Per the germline V gene, CDR1 is MNHEY and CDR2 is SVGAGI. V lost 6 bases and J 3 bases, leaving 11 bases between the germline ends.

This clone was recorded many times. V usage is TRBV7-8 and J usage is TRBJ2-7; 9 bases agree with TRBD1. The junction had 2 bases not matched to a gene; V was cut back by 0 bases and J by 5 bases. Germline V gene sequence: CDR1 SGHVS, CDR2 FQNEAQ. The CDR3 consists of 14 residues. As DNA, the CDR3 is TGTGCCAGCAGCTTAGCGGGACAGGGACACGAGCAGTACTTC. Translation gives CASSLAGQGHEQYF.

This clone appeared many times. The J gene is TRBJ1-2, the V gene TRBV11-2; D possibly corresponds to TRBD1 (5 bases). The CDR3 is 13 residues long. Trimming took 3 bases from V and 4 from J, leaving 9 bases between them. The germline gives CDR1 SGHAT, CDR2 FQNNGV. The DNA of the CDR3 is TGTGCCAGCAGCTTTGGACAAGTCTATGGCTACACCTTC. Amino acids: CASSFGQVYGYTF.

This clone was seen ten or more times. CDR3 nucleotide sequence: TGTGCCAGCAGCCCCTGGGGGGTTGAGCAGTTCTTC. Translation: CASSPWGVEQFF. The chain employs TRBV11-2 and TRBJ2-1; possibly TRBD2 for D (6 bases). CDR1 and CDR2 (germline): SGHAT, FQNNGV. With 5 bases removed from V and 9 bases from J, the gap between germline ends came to 11 bases. The length of the CDR3 is 12 residues.

This clone has ten or more counts. This rearrangement joins TRBV11-2 to TRBJ2-6; perhaps TRBD1 as D (7 bases). The CDR3 spans 16 residues. V dropped 3 bases and J dropped 0 bases, with 9 bases sitting between them. In germline, CDR1 is SGHAT, CDR2 FQNNGV. The CDR3 DNA is TGTGCCAGCAGCTTCAGGGGGGACTCTGGGGCCAACGTCCTGACTTTC. Its protein is CASSFRGDSGANVLTF. The variable domain in full, completed from reference TRBV11-2 and TRBJ2-6, reads EAGVAQSPRYKIIEKRQSVAFWCNPISGHATLYWYQQILGQGPKLLIQFQNNGVVDDSQLPKDRFSAERLKGVDSTLKIQPAKLEDSAVYLCASSFRGDSGANVLTFGAGSRLTVL.

This clone was seen ten or more times. The rearrangement links TRBV5-1 to TRBJ2-3; D is unclear. This CDR3 has 14 residues. Germline V gene sequence: CDR1 SGHRS, CDR2 YFSETQ. V was pared by 4 bases and J by 5 bases, with 14 bases between. The CDR3 loop is CASSSSEVVDTQYF. CDR3 in DNA: TGCGCCAGCAGCAGCTCCGAGGTCGTAGATACGCAGTATTTT.